Described below is a single T cell receptor beta chain sequence and its context. The antigen remains unidentified. The data were obtained in a study of STAT3 mutations in large granular lymphocyte leukemia. Study conclusions and caveats: Samples missed the first appearance of the clone. Every T-LGLL patient had at least one immunodominant TCRbeta clonotype. Sampling intervals varied between patients and samples. In about 30% of the 18 patients, new TCR clonotypes emerged after therapy.

The protocol was immunoSEQ multiplex PCR, while the TCRdb copy is restricted to in-frame clones and leaves out a portion. Of over 30,000 clones listed, approximately 83% are singletons. The CDR3 spans 15 residues. Germline assignment: CDR1 GTSNPN and CDR2 SVGIG (reference sequence). The V and J ends lost 4 bases and 5 bases, in that order; junction bases with no gene match: 11. What was sequenced was peripheral blood mononuclear cells. The chain carries TRBV30 and TRBJ2-1; 7 bases match TRBD2. This TCR derives from a man aged 55 to 70 with T-cell large granular lymphocyte leukemia. Some clones in this sample may be carry-over from other donors' samples. Here the CDR3 DNA reads TGTGCCTGGACAGGGCGGGAGAGGCAGCACAATGAGCAGTTCTTC. Protein sequence: CAWTGRERQHNEQFF. The full variable domain, rest sourced from reference TRBV30 and TRBJ2-1, is SQTIHQWPATLVQPVGSPLSLECTVEGTSNPNLYWYRQAAGRGLQLLFYSVGIGQISSEVPQNLSASRPQDRQFILSSKKLLLSDSGFYLCAWTGRERQHNEQFFGPGTRLTVL.